The 10 T cell receptor beta chains presented below share a single source sample, sequenced in a study of CD8+ T cells in alopecia areata. Treatment defined: oral pan-JAK inhibitor, 5-10 mg twice daily. Extracted from the samples, RNA was reverse transcribed into cDNA to serve as the sequencing template. This table comes from immunoSEQ multiplex PCR, and its TCRdb copy is limited to in-frame clones, with some not included. The data contain about 64,000 clones, about half of them seen just once; the ten biggest clones take up around 20%. Source: CD8+ T cells sorted from blood, taken at approximately week 36, from a patient treated with tofacitinib. Receptor source: a human donor with alopecia areata.

This clone was picked up a small number of times. The rearrangement joins TRBV15 to TRBJ2-7, with D perhaps TRBD2 (5 bases). Germline CDR1 is LNHNV and CDR2 is YYDKDF (reference sequence). CDR3 length: 14 amino acids. With 0 bases removed from V and 5 bases from J, the gap between germline ends came to 11 bases. CDR3 protein: CATSRDREVNEQYF. The CDR3 DNA is TGTGCCACCAGCAGAGATCGGGAAGTCAACGAGCAGTACTTC.

This clone has a handful of counts. The V and J genes are TRBV5-6 and TRBJ2-7; 7 nucleotides agree with TRBD1. With V trimmed by 5 bases and J by 1 base, 6 bases remained unmatched. This CDR3 has 14 residues. Germline values: CDR1 SGHDT, CDR2 YYEEEE. The CDR3 DNA follows: TGTGCCAGCAGTTTCGGGACAGCGTCCTACGAGCAGTACTTC. It translates to CASSFGTASYEQYF.

This clone was seen more than once but under ten times. The chain uses TRBV11-2 and TRBJ2-6; the D gene is possibly TRBD1 (6 bases). Trimming took 5 bases from V and 2 from J, leaving 10 bases between them. CDR3 length equals 15 residues. Per the germline V gene, CDR1 is SGHAT and CDR2 is FQNNGV. This CDR3 is CASSTTGPGANVLTF. The CDR3 region has the DNA TGTGCCAGCAGCACAACAGGGCCTGGGGCCAACGTCCTGACTTTC.

V gene TRBV11-3 combines with J gene TRBJ2-7; 7 bases align to TRBD2. Germline V gene data show CDR1 as SGHNT and CDR2 as YENEEA. V shed 5 bases, J shed 1 base, and the junction held 2 bases outside the gene matches. The CDR3 loop spans 13 amino acids. The CDR3 nucleotides are TGTGCCAGCAGCGGGAGGGGATCCTACGAGCAGTACTTC. Its translation is CASSGRGSYEQYF.

The V gene is TRBV29-1, the J gene TRBJ2-3, with unresolved D. The CDR3 contains 13 residues. Germline V CDR1 and CDR2: SQVTM, ANQGSEA. V lost 5 bases and J lost 4, with 13 bases in between. This CDR3 reads CSVLDHSPDTQYF. The CDR3 nucleotides read TGCAGCGTTCTGGATCACTCCCCAGATACGCAGTATTTT.

V and J are TRBV15 and TRBJ1-5, with D possibly being TRBD1 (6 bases). There are 16 residues in the CDR3. The V gene lost 0 bases and the J gene lost 9 bases, with 18 bases spanning the gap. Germline CDR1 LNHNV, CDR2 YYDKDF (reference sequence). The CDR3 DNA follows: TGTGCCACCAGCAGAGATGGTCGGCAGGGGAGTCGGCCCCAGCATTTT. Amino acids: CATSRDGRQGSRPQHF.

The chain links TRBV9 to TRBJ2-7, with a tentative D call TRBD2 (7 bases). With 0 bases removed from V and 2 bases from J, the gap between germline ends came to 12 bases. Per the germline V gene, CDR1 is SGDLS and CDR2 is YYNGEE. The CDR3 is made up of 15 amino acids. This chain's CDR3 is CASSVGRGGTYEQYF. In DNA form, the CDR3 reads TGTGCCAGCAGCGTAGGCAGGGGAGGGACCTACGAGCAGTACTTC. Combining the CDR3 with reference TRBV9 and TRBJ2-7 gives the whole variable domain DSGVTQTPKHLITATGQRVTLRCSPRSGDLSVYWYQQSLDQGLQFLIQYYNGEERAKGNILERFSAQQFPDLHSELNLSSLELGDSALYFCASSVGRGGTYEQYFGPGTRLTVT.

The chain combines TRBV4-2 with TRBJ2-2; D might be TRBD1 or TRBD2, each matching 7 bases. Germline V gene data show CDR1 as LGHNA and CDR2 as YNFKEQ. The CDR3 runs 17 residues. V was pared by 0 bases and J by 6 bases, with 17 bases between. The CDR3 DNA reads as TGTGCCAGCAGCCAAGATGAGGGAGGGCAGGGGGCCGGGGAGCTGTTTTTT. Residues: CASSQDEGGQGAGELFF.

The CDR3 sequence is CASTRVGPGTEAFF. CDR3 nucleotides: TGTGCCAGCACTCGGGTGGGGCCGGGGACTGAAGCTTTCTTT. The chain combines TRBV5-6 with TRBJ1-1, with D perhaps matching TRBD1 (5 bases). Per germline, CDR1 SGHDT and CDR2 YYEEEE. V lost 6 bases and J 5 bases, leaving 17 bases between the germline ends. The CDR3 loop spans 14 amino acids.

The chain recombines TRBV4-2 with TRBJ2-7; the match to TRBD1 covers 10 bases. Germline V gives CDR1 LGHNA, CDR2 YNFKEQ. With V trimmed by 6 bases and J by 4 bases, 6 bases remained unmatched. The CDR3 length is 14 residues. This CDR3 reads CASRSRQGAYEQYF. The CDR3 DNA is TGTGCCAGCAGGTCGAGACAGGGGGCTTACGAGCAGTACTTC.